A single sample is the source of the 30 T cell receptor beta chains below, sequenced in a study of cytomegalovirus exposure and HLA in healthy donors. The repertoire was sequenced with immunoSEQ multiplex PCR; TCRdb's copy has only in-frame clones and lacks some. Of 200,000 to 250,000 clones in the sample, about nine tenths were seen once. The specimen was PBMCs. The origin of the receptors is a woman in her late teens or twenties in good health and CMV-seropositive.

CDR3 sequence: CASSTSGRQGDTEAFF. The CDR3, as DNA: TGTGCCAGCAGCACCAGCGGGCGACAGGGCGACACTGAAGCTTTCTTT. The V gene is TRBV7-9, the J gene TRBJ1-1; 7 bases map to TRBD1. The length of the CDR3 is 16 residues. Germline CDR1 reads SEHNR; CDR2 reads FQNEAQ (reference sequence). V trimming: 5 bases; J trimming: 3 bases; junction bases outside the gene matches: 12.

The genes are TRBV2 and TRBJ2-2, with TRBD2 as a possible D gene (6 bases). Germline V gene sequence: CDR1 SNHLY, CDR2 FYNNEI. The CDR3 totals 15 residues. Trimming took 0 bases from V and 6 from J, leaving 11 bases between them. In nucleotides, the CDR3 is TGTGCCAGCAGTGAAGCGCGGTCGGGGGCCGGGGAGCTGTTTTTT. The encoded protein is CASSEARSGAGELFF.

This clone was detected only a few times. The chain joins TRBV14 to TRBJ2-7; 8 positions match TRBD1. Trimming removed 1 base from V and 1 base from J; junction bases left unmatched: 6. This CDR3 is 16 amino acids long. CDR1 and CDR2 from the germline V gene are SGHDN and FVKESK. CDR3 loop: CASSQGPGTGSYEQYF. The CDR3 nucleotides read TGTGCCAGCAGCCAAGGCCCCGGGACAGGTTCCTACGAGCAGTACTTC.

This clone turned up a few times. A read error may produce the germline difference seen at one junction end. This chain uses TRBV27 with TRBJ1-1, with 10 positions matching TRBD1. The CDR3 is made up of 12 amino acids. CDR1 is MNHEY and CDR2 is SMNVEV in the germline V gene (reference sequence). The CDR3 DNA follows: TGTGCCAGCAGTTTACGGGACAGGGGCCTCATCTTT. This encodes CASSLRDRGLIF.

This chain joins TRBV9 and TRBJ2-7; TRBD2 matches at 8 bases. CDR1 and CDR2 (germline): SGDLS, YYNGEE. The ends lost 0 bases at V and 7 bases at J; junction bases unmatched: 9. The CDR3 covers 15 residues. The CDR3 DNA is TGTGCCAGCAGCGTAGTGCCGGGAGGGCCGAGAGAGCAGTACTTC. Its protein is CASSVVPGGPREQYF.

The chain has TRBV9 and TRBJ2-2; tentatively, D is TRBD1 (5 bases). V was clipped by 0 bases and J by 3 bases, with 9 bases between them. Germline CDR1 and CDR2: SGDLS and YYNGEE. The CDR3 covers 15 residues. CDR3 bases: TGTGCCAGCAGCGTAGCCGGACAATACACCGGGGAGCTGTTTTTT. Its protein product is CASSVAGQYTGELFF. Together with reference TRBV9 and TRBJ2-2, the CDR3 gives the full variable domain: DSGVTQTPKHLITATGQRVTLRCSPRSGDLSVYWYQQSLDQGLQFLIQYYNGEERAKGNILERFSAQQFPDLHSELNLSSLELGDSALYFCASSVAGQYTGELFFGEGSRLTVL.

This chain joins TRBV5-1 and TRBJ2-7, with D unclear. The CDR3 runs to 14 residues. Between the trimmed V and J ends, which lost 2 bases and 5 bases, there was a span of 14 bases. The germline V gene has CDR1 SGHRS and CDR2 YFSETQ. In DNA form, the CDR3 reads TGCGCCAGCAGCTTCGGGTACGGTAACAACGAGCAGTACTTC. This sequence encodes CASSFGYGNNEQYF. The whole variable domain, remainder taken from reference TRBV5-1 and TRBJ2-7, is KAGVTQTPRYLIKTRGQQVTLSCSPISGHRSVSWYQQTPGQGLQFLFEYFSETQRNKGNFPGRFSGRQFSNSRSEMNVSTLELGDSALYLCASSFGYGNNEQYFGPGTRLTVT.

The chain uses TRBV6-5 and TRBJ1-3, with D perhaps matching TRBD1 (5 bases). Per germline, CDR1 MNHEY and CDR2 SVGAGI. The CDR3 is made up of 15 amino acids. V was shortened by 6 bases and J by 0 bases, with 12 bases between the two germline ends. This CDR3 is CASRRDGSSGNTIYF. In DNA, the CDR3 is TGTGCCAGCAGGAGGGACGGGAGCTCTGGAAACACCATATATTTT.

This clone was seen a single time. The chain uses TRBV13 and TRBJ2-7, with 8 bases fitting TRBD1. This CDR3 spans 15 amino acids. The germline V gene encodes CDR1 PRHDT and CDR2 FYEKMQ (reference sequence). V lost 0 bases and J lost 6; bases outside the gene matches: 7. Here the CDR3 reads CASSLGGQGFAEQYF. In nucleotides, the CDR3 is TGTGCCAGCAGCTTAGGCGGACAGGGTTTTGCCGAGCAGTACTTC.

The CDR3 here is CASSAYRTVEAFF. The CDR3 DNA follows: TGCGCCAGCAGTGCCTATCGGACAGTAGAAGCTTTCTTT. V gene TRBV10-1 combines with J gene TRBJ1-1, with a weak D call TRBD1 (6 bases). V lost 4 bases and J lost 8, with 14 bases in between. CDR1 and CDR2 (germline): WNHNN, SYGVQD (reference sequence). This CDR3 is built from 13 residues.

The chain joins TRBV6-5 to TRBJ2-7; no reliable D call. Trimming stripped 5 bases from V and 0 bases from J, with 5 bases between. Germline V lookup: CDR1 MNHEY, CDR2 SVGAGI. CDR3 length equals 12 residues. The CDR3 region is CASSKHSYEQYF. In DNA form, the CDR3 reads TGTGCCAGCAGTAAACACTCCTACGAGCAGTACTTC.

The count of this clone is one. This rearrangement joins TRBV10-3 to TRBJ2-5; D ambiguous. V dropped 0 bases and J dropped 2 bases, with 7 bases sitting between them. Germline CDR1 and CDR2: ENHRY and SYGVKD. The CDR3 covers 14 residues. Written as DNA, the CDR3 is TGTGCCATCAGTGAGTCGAACGGGCAAGAGACCCAGTACTTC. This translates into CAISESNGQETQYF.

The rearrangement uses TRBV5-4 and TRBJ2-3; the match to TRBD2 covers 8 bases. V lost 4 bases, J lost 6 bases, and 10 bases stayed unmatched. Germline-derived CDR1 and CDR2 are SGHNT and YYREEE (reference sequence). The CDR3 sequence is 15 residues long. This chain's CDR3 is CASSQRVTSVDTQYF. For the CDR3, the DNA is TGTGCCAGCAGCCAGCGAGTGACTAGCGTCGATACGCAGTATTTT.

The V gene is TRBV7-3, the J gene TRBJ2-7; 9 nucleotides line up with TRBD2. The ends lost 2 bases at V and 2 bases at J; junction bases unmatched: 10. Germline V CDR1 and CDR2: SGHTA, FQGTGA. The CDR3 covers 17 residues. CDR3 sequence reads: CASSLYPRGREPYEQYF. The CDR3 DNA follows: TGTGCCAGCAGCTTATACCCCCGCGGGAGGGAGCCCTACGAGCAGTACTTC.

The CDR3 sequence: CASSASGGYEQYF. Written as DNA, the CDR3 is TGTGCCAGCAGCGCCTCAGGGGGCTACGAGCAGTACTTC. V and J are TRBV7-3 and TRBJ2-7, with 7 bases matching TRBD1. The germline gives CDR1 SGHTA, CDR2 FQGTGA. V dropped 5 bases and J dropped 3; count of bases not matched to a gene: 4. The CDR3 length is 13 residues.

The chain carries TRBV10-1 and TRBJ2-1; TRBD1 matches at 9 bases. CDR3 length: 18 residues. With 6 bases clipped from V and 0 bases from J, the junction kept 12 bases outside the gene matches. Germline CDR1 reads WNHNN; CDR2 reads SYGVQD (reference sequence). The CDR3 DNA reads as TGCGCCAGCAGCGCTCTTTCCGGGACAGGGTACTCCTACAATGAGCAGTTCTTC. Its translation is CASSALSGTGYSYNEQFF.

This chain connects TRBV5-1 to TRBJ2-7; 7 bases agree with TRBD1. CDR1 is SGHRS, CDR2 YFSETQ, per germline. The CDR3 totals 14 residues. The V segment lost 4 bases and the J segment 2 bases; nucleotides outside the gene matches: 6. CDR3: CASSPGQVAYEQYF. CDR3 in DNA: TGCGCCAGCAGCCCCGGACAGGTAGCCTACGAGCAGTACTTC.

This chain uses TRBV5-1 with TRBJ2-5; maybe TRBD1 (5 bases). The CDR3 extends over 16 amino acids. The V gene lost 0 bases and the J gene lost 1 base, with 13 bases spanning the gap. The germline CDR1 and CDR2 sequences are SGHRS and YFSETQ. CDR3 residues: CASSLGPQGTQETQYF. Here the CDR3 DNA reads TGCGCCAGCAGCTTGGGGCCCCAGGGTACCCAAGAGACCCAGTACTTC.

This rearrangement joins TRBV15 to TRBJ2-7; TRBD1 agrees at 9 bases. From germline, CDR1 is LNHNV and CDR2 YYDKDF (reference sequence). V dropped 0 bases and J dropped 3; count of bases not matched to a gene: 3. The CDR3 totals 15 residues. This CDR3 is CATSRERTGVYEQYF. The CDR3 DNA reads as TGTGCCACCAGCAGAGAAAGGACAGGGGTCTACGAGCAGTACTTC.

This chain connects TRBV27 to TRBJ2-7; a weak D match, TRBD2 (5 bases). The CDR3 has 17 amino acids. Trimming took off 7 bases at V and 1 base at J, with 23 bases between the two ends. Germline V CDR1 and CDR2: MNHEY, SMNVEV (reference sequence). In nucleotides, the CDR3 is TGTGCCAGCACCGAGAGGGTTAATCCCAGAGGATCCTACGAGCAGTACTTC. This codes for CASTERVNPRGSYEQYF.

This chain joins TRBV30 and TRBJ1-4, with D maybe TRBD1 (6 bases). This CDR3 is built from 13 residues. CDR1 is GTSNPN, CDR2 SVGIG, per germline (reference sequence). V was clipped by 3 bases and J by 8 bases, with 13 bases between them. As DNA, the CDR3 is TGTGCCTGGAGAACGGGGGGGGCGGAAAAACTGTTTTTT. Residues: CAWRTGGAEKLFF.

V and J are TRBV15 and TRBJ2-2, with 8 bases matching TRBD2. Looked up from germline, CDR1 is LNHNV and CDR2 is YYDKDF (reference sequence). V shed 8 bases, J shed 5 bases, and the junction held 7 bases outside the gene matches. The CDR3 contains 14 residues. The CDR3: CATGSTSETGELFF. Here the CDR3 DNA reads TGTGCCACCGGCTCGACTAGCGAGACCGGGGAGCTGTTTTTT.

The chain couples TRBV4-1 to TRBJ2-1; no definite D call. V lost 4 bases to trimming and J lost 5 bases, with 6 bases between them. This CDR3 contains 12 residues. Germline lookup yields CDR1 MGHRA and CDR2 YSYEKL. In DNA form, the CDR3 reads TGCGCCAGCAGCCTGTTTAACAATGAGCAGTTCTTC. Its protein is CASSLFNNEQFF.

V and J are TRBV19 and TRBJ2-7; tentative D call: TRBD1 (5 bases). Germline V gene data show CDR1 as LNHDA and CDR2 as SQIVND (reference sequence). The CDR3 totals 14 residues. Trimming stripped 3 bases from V and 3 bases from J, with 12 bases between. The CDR3: CASSILGRVYEQYF. DNA of the CDR3: TGTGCCAGTAGTATTCTGGGCAGGGTCTACGAGCAGTACTTC.

V usage is TRBV29-1 and J usage is TRBJ1-4, with 8 bases aligning to TRBD1. Germline-derived CDR1 and CDR2 are SQVTM and ANQGSEA. The V gene end was trimmed by 6 bases and the J gene end by 0 bases; junction bases not matched to a gene: 3. This CDR3 comprises 14 residues. CDR3 loop: CSVRQGSTNEKLFF. The DNA of the CDR3 is TGCAGCGTGAGACAGGGGTCAACTAATGAAAAACTGTTTTTT.

The chain couples TRBV9 to TRBJ1-5, with D tentatively TRBD1 (6 bases). Trimming cost V 4 bases and J 4 bases, with 9 bases left between them. The germline gives CDR1 SGDLS, CDR2 YYNGEE. CDR3 size: 13 residues. The CDR3 nucleotides are TGTGCCAGCAGCTTCCAGGGGAATCAGCCCCAGCATTTT. Encoded protein: CASSFQGNQPQHF.

This chain uses TRBV19 with TRBJ2-1; 9 bases are a match to TRBD1. CDR3 length equals 16 residues. Germline values: CDR1 LNHDA, CDR2 SQIVND (reference sequence). The junction had 6 bases not matched to a gene; V was cut back by 5 bases and J by 1 base. In DNA form, the CDR3 reads TGTGCCAGTAGTCTGTCGACAGGGGGGTCCTACAATGAGCAGTTCTTC. Translating it yields CASSLSTGGSYNEQFF.

J is TRBJ2-7 and V is TRBV28; the D gene is possibly TRBD2 (7 bases). The CDR3 totals 14 residues. Between the trimmed V and J ends, which lost 8 bases and 6 bases, there was a span of 20 bases. Germline V lookup: CDR1 MDHEN, CDR2 SYDVKM. Here the CDR3 reads CASLKGGEGGEQYF. CDR3 nucleotides: TGTGCCAGCCTAAAAGGGGGGGAGGGAGGCGAGCAGTACTTC.

The chain employs TRBV15 and TRBJ1-1; TRBD1 is a possible D gene (5 bases). The germline gives CDR1 LNHNV, CDR2 YYDKDF (reference sequence). Trimming pared 5 bases from V and 5 bases from J, leaving 18 bases between. This CDR3 spans 15 amino acids. The CDR3 DNA sequence: TGTGCCACCAGCTGGCCTGGACAAGGATGGACTGAAGCTTTCTTT. It yields the protein CATSWPGQGWTEAFF. The complete variable domain, with remaining parts taken from reference TRBV15 and TRBJ1-1, reads DAMVIQNPRYQVTQFGKPVTLSCSQTLNHNVMYWYQQKSSQAPKLLFHYYDKDFNNEADTPDNFQSRRPNTSFCFLDIRSPGLGDTAMYLCATSWPGQGWTEAFFGQGTRLTVV.

The V and J genes are TRBV5-6 and TRBJ2-7, with TRBD1 matching over 8 bases. This CDR3 has 15 amino acids. The germline V gene has CDR1 SGHDT and CDR2 YYEEEE. Trimming cost V 3 bases and J 0 bases; bases outside gene matches: 5. The CDR3 DNA follows: TGTGCCAGCAGCTCCCGGACAGGGATCTCCTACGAGCAGTACTTC. As protein: CASSSRTGISYEQYF.